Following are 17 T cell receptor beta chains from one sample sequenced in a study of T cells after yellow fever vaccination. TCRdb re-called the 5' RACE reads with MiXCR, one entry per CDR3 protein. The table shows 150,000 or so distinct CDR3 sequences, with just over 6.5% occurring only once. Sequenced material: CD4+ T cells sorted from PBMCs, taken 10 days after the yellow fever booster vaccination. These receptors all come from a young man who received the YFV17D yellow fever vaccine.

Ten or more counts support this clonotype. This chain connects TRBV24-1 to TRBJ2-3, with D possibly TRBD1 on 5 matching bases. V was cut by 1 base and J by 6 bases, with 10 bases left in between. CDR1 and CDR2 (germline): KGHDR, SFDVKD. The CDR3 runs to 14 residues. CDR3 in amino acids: CATSDFPGIDTQYF. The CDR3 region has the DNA TGTGCCACCAGTGATTTCCCAGGGATTGATACGCAGTATTTT.

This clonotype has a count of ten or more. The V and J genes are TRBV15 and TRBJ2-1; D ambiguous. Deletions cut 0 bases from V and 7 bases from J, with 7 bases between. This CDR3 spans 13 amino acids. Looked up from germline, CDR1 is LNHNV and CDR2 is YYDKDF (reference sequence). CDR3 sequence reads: CATSRDQRNEQFF. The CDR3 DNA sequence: TGTGCCACCAGCAGAGATCAGAGGAATGAGCAGTTCTTC.

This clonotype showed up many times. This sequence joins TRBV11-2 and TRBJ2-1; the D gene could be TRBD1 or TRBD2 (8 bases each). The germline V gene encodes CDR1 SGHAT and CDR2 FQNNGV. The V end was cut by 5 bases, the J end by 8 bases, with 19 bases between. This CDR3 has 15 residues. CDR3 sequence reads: CASSLQGARGDEQFF. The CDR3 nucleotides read TGTGCCAGCAGCCTCCAGGGGGCGCGGGGGGATGAGCAGTTCTTC.

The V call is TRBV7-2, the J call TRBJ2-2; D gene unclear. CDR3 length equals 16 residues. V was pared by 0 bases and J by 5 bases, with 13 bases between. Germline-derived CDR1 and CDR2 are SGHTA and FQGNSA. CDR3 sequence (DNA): TGTGCCAGCAGCTTAGCGCCACGATTTGTAACCGGGGAGCTGTTTTTT. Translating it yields CASSLAPRFVTGELFF.

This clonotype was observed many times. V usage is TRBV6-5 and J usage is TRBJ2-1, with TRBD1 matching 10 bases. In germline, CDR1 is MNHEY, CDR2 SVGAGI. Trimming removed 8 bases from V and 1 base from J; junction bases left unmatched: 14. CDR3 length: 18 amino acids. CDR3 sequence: CASVPGQGIGKSYNEQFF. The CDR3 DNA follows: TGTGCCAGCGTACCGGGACAGGGGATTGGAAAGTCCTACAATGAGCAGTTCTTC.

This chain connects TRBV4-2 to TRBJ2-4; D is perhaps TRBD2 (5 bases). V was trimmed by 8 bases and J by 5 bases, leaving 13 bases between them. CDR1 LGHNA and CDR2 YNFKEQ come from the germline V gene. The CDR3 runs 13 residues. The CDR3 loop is CASGGSDQNIQYF. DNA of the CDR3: TGTGCCAGCGGCGGGTCCGACCAAAACATTCAGTACTTC.

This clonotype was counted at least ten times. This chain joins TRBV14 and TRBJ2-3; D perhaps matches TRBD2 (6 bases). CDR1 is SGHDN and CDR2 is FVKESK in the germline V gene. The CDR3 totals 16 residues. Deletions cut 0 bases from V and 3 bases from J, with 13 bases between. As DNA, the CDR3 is TGTGCCAGCAGCCAAGATCCCAGCGGGCTTACAGATACGCAGTATTTT. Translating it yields CASSQDPSGLTDTQYF.

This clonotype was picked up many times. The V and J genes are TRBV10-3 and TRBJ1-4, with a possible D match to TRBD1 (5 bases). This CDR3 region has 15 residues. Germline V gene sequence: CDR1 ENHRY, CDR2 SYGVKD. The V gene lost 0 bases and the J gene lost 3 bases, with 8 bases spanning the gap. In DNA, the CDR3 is TGTGCCATCAGTGAGTCCGGGGCAGCTAATGAAAAACTGTTTTTT. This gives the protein CAISESGAANEKLFF.

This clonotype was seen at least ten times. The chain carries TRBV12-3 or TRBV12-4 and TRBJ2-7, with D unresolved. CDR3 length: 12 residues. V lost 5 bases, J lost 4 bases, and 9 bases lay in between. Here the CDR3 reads CASSILMYEQYF. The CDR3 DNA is TGTGCCAGCAGTATCCTCATGTACGAGCAGTACTTC.

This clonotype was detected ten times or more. The CDR3 DNA follows: TGTGCCAGCAGCTTACCCGGACTAGCCCAATCCTCTGAGCAGTACTTC. Its protein product is CASSLPGLAQSSEQYF. V usage is TRBV5-4 and J usage is TRBJ2-7; 8 nucleotides line up with TRBD2. The CDR3 runs to 16 residues. From germline, CDR1 is SGHNT and CDR2 YYREEE (reference sequence). V lost 2 bases to trimming and J lost 7 bases; unmatched junction nucleotides: 14.

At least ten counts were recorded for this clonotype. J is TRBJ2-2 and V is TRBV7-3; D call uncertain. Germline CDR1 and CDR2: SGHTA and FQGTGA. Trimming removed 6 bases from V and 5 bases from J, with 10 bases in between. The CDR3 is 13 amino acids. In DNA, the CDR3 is TGTGCCAGCAGTCCTGAGCCTACCGGGGAGCTGTTTTTT. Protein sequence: CASSPEPTGELFF.

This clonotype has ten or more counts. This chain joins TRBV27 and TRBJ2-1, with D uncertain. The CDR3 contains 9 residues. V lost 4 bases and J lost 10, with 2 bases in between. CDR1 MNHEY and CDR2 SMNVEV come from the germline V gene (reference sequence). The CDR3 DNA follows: TGTGCCAGCAGTTCAGAGCAGTTCTTC. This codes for CASSSEQFF.

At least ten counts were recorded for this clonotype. CDR3 residues: CASSPQGGSREQFF. In DNA form, the CDR3 reads TGTGCCAGCAGTCCCCAGGGGGGCAGTCGCGAGCAGTTCTTC. The gene calls are TRBV27 and TRBJ2-1; D possibly corresponds to TRBD1 (7 bases). This CDR3 contains 14 residues. Per germline, CDR1 MNHEY and CDR2 SMNVEV (reference sequence). The V and J ends lost 5 bases and 10 bases respectively, with 18 bases between them.

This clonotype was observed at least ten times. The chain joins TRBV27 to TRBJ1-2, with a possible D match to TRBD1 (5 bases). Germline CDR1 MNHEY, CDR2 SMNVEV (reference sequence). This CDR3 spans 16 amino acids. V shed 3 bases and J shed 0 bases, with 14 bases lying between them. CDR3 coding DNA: TGTGCCAGCAGTTTGGGCGGGACCAAGGCTAACTATGGCTACACCTTC. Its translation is CASSLGGTKANYGYTF.

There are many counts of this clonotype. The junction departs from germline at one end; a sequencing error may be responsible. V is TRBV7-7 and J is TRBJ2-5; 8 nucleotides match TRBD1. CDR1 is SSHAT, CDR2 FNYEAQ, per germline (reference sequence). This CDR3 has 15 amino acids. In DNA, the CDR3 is TGTGCTAGCAGCTTAAGCAGGGGGCTCCAAGAGACCCAGTACTTC. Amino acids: CASSLSRGLQETQYF. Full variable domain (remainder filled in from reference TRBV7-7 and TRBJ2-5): GAGVSQSPRYKVTKRGQDVTLRCDPISSHATLYWYQQALGQGPEFLTYFNYEAQPDKSGLPSDRFSAERPEGSISTLTIQRTEQRDSAMYRCASSLSRGLQETQYFGPGTRLLVL.

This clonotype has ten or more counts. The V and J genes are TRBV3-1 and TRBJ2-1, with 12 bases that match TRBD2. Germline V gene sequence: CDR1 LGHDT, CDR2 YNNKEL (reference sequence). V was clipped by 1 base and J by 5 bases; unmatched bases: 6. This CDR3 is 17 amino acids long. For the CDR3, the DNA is TGTGCCAGCAGCCAAGCGACTAGCGGGAGTGGGAACAATGAGCAGTTCTTC. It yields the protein CASSQATSGSGNNEQFF.

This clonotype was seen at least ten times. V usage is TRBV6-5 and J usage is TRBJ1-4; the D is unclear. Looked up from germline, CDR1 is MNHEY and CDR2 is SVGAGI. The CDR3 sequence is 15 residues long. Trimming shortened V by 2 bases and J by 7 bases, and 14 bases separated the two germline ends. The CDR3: CASSYRQAWGEKLFF. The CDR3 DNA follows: TGTGCCAGCAGTTACAGGCAGGCATGGGGTGAAAAACTGTTTTTT.